The rows below give T cell receptor beta chains drawn from one sample of a study of identical twins. In TCRdb, the 5' RACE reads were re-called with MiXCR into one record per CDR3 protein. The sample shows around 480,000 distinct CDR3 sequences, roughly 13% of them seen only once. This same sample was also part of a study on yellow fever vaccine responses in identical twins.

The specimen sequenced was CD4+ T cells sorted from blood. The receptors stem from a woman between 18 and 30 years old in good health. Both conserved end residues are part of each CDR3. D genes are given only for firm matches. Expanded clones get a size class; other rows say once, few or many, or leave the size out.

CDR3nt	CDR3aa	v_gene	j_gene	d_gene	abundance
TGTGCCAGCAGCCACTCATCTAGCGGGGGCCGCACAGATACGCAGTATTTT	CASSHSSSGGRTDTQYF	TRBV4-2	TRBJ2-3	TRBD2	.
TGTGCCAGCTCACCCTACGGGGCAAACATTCAGTACTTC	CASSPYGANIQYF	TRBV18	TRBJ2-4	.	.
TGTGCCAGCAGTCTCACACTCTCTGGAAACACCATATATTTT	CASSLTLSGNTIYF	TRBV28	TRBJ1-3	.	.
TGTGCCATCAGTGAGCAGGTCACCTACGAGCAGTACTTC	CAISEQVTYEQYF	TRBV10-3	TRBJ2-7	.	few
TGTGCCAGCAGTTATATACCCAGCTCCTACAATGAGCAGTTCTTC	CASSYIPSSYNEQFF	TRBV28	TRBJ2-1	.	few
TGTGCCAGCAGCCAACGAGGCCCAGGGACGGAGACCCAGTACTTC	CASSQRGPGTETQYF	TRBV4-2	TRBJ2-5	.	.
TGTGCCACCAGTGATTCGGGCAGGGGCAATCAGCCCCAGCATTTT	CATSDSGRGNQPQHF	TRBV24-1	TRBJ1-5	.	many
TGTGCCAGCAGCTTACCCTTGCGGGGGCCCGTGCAGTGGACCCAGTACTTC	CASSLPLRGPVQWTQYF	TRBV11-2	TRBJ2-5	.	few
TGTGCCAGCAGCCAGCAAGGACAGGCTAGCACAGATACGCAGTATTTT	CASSQQGQASTDTQYF	TRBV4-2	TRBJ2-3	TRBD1	.
TGTGCCAGCAGCCAGAGTGTTGGGTTCATTAATGAGCAGTTCTTC	CASSQSVGFINEQFF	TRBV27	TRBJ2-1	.	few
TGCGCCAGCGGGGGACAGGGAGAGTTGGTGGAGCAGTTCTTC	CASGGQGELVEQFF	TRBV5-1	TRBJ2-1	TRBD1	few
TGTGCCAGCAGTTTTGTGACCGCCTCCGAGCAGTACTTC	CASSFVTASEQYF	TRBV28	TRBJ2-7	.	few
TGTGCCAGTAGTATAGCCCGTGGCGGGAGCGATACGCAGTATTTT	CASSIARGGSDTQYF	TRBV19	TRBJ2-3	TRBD2	.
TGTGCCAGCAGCTTCCCAGGTAGCTCCTACGAGCAGTACTTC	CASSFPGSSYEQYF	TRBV7-2	TRBJ2-7	.	few
TGTGCCATCAGTGAGTCGGCATCTAGCGGGAGGGCCAGGGAGACCCAGTACTTC	CAISESASSGRARETQYF	TRBV10-3	TRBJ2-5	TRBD2	.
TGTGCCAGCAGTTTAGGAACCACAGGGGGCGAGGAAAAACTGTTTTTT	CASSLGTTGGEEKLFF	TRBV28	TRBJ1-4	TRBD1	.
TGCAGCGTCCTACAGGGATCCGATACGCAGTATTTT	CSVLQGSDTQYF	TRBV29-1	TRBJ2-3	.	.
TGTGCCAGCAGCGACCCACAGTCCTACGAGCAGTACTTC	CASSDPQSYEQYF	TRBV9	TRBJ2-7	.	few
TGCAGCGTGGACAGGGTCTCCACTGAAGCTTTCTTT	CSVDRVSTEAFF	TRBV29-1	TRBJ1-1	TRBD1	.
TGTGCCAGCAGAACTGGGGACGAGCAGTACTTC	CASRTGDEQYF	TRBV25-1	TRBJ2-7	.	.
TGTGCCACCAGTGCGAACAATGAGCAGTTCTTC	CATSANNEQFF	TRBV24-1	TRBJ2-1	.	many
TGCGCCAGCAGCCGTGGTGGGAGGGAGAGTGGCGGTACGCAGTATTTT	CASSRGGRESGGTQYF	TRBV5-1	TRBJ2-3	TRBD2	few